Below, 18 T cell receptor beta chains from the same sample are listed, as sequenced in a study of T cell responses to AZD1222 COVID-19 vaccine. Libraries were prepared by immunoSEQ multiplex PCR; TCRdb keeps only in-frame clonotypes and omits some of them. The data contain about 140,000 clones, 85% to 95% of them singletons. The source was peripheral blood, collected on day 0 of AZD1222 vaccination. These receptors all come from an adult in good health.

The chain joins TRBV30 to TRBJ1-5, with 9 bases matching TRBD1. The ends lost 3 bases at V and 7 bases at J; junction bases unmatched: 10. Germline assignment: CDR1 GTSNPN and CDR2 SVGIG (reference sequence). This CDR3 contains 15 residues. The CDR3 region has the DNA TGTGCCTGGAGCCTGGGACAGGGAGTGAGGCAGCCCCAGCATTTT. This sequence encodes CAWSLGQGVRQPQHF. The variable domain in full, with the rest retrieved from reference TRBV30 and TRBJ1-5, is SQTIHQWPATLVQPVGSPLSLECTVEGTSNPNLYWYRQAAGRGLQLLFYSVGIGQISSEVPQNLSASRPQDRQFILSSKKLLLSDSGFYLCAWSLGQGVRQPQHFGDGTRLSIL.

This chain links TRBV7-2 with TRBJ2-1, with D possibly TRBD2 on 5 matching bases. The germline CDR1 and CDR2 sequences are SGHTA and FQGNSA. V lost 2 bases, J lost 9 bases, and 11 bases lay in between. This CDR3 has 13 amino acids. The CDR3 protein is CASSLFRDTEQFF. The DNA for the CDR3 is TGTGCCAGCAGCTTATTTCGGGATACTGAGCAGTTCTTC.

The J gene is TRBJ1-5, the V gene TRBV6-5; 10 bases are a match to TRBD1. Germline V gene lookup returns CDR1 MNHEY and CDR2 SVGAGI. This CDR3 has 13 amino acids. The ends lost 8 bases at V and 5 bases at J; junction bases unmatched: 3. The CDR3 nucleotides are TGTGCCAGCCGGGACAGGGGTGATCAGCCCCAGCATTTT. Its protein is CASRDRGDQPQHF.

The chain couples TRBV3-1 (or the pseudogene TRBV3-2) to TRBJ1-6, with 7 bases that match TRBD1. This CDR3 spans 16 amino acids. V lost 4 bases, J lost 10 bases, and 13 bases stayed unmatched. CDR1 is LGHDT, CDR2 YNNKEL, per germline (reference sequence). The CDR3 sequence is CASSPRSVFRGSPLHF. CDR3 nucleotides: TGTGCCAGCAGCCCAAGATCTGTATTCAGGGGGTCACCCCTCCACTTT.

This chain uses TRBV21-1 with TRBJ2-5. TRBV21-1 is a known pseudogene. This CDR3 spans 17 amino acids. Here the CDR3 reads CASSKALLTGLQETQYF. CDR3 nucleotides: TGTGCCAGCAGCAAAGCCCTCCTCACCGGGTTACAGGAGACCCAGTACTTC.

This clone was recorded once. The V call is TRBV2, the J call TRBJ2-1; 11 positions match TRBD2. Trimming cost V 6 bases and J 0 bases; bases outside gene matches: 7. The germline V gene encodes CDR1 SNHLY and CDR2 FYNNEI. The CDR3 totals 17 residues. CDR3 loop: CASRLLAGARSYNEQFF. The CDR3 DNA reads TGTGCCAGCAGGTTACTAGCGGGGGCCCGCTCCTACAATGAGCAGTTCTTC.

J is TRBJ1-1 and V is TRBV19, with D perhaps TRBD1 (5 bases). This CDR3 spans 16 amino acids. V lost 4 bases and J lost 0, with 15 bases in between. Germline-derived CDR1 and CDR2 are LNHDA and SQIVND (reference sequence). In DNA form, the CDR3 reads TGTGCCAGTAGTAGGATCGGGGGGAACATGAACACTGAAGCTTTCTTT. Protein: CASSRIGGNMNTEAFF.

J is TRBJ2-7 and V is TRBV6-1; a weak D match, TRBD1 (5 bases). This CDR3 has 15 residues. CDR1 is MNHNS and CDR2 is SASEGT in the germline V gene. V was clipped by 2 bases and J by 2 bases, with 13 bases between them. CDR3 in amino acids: CASSELTVYTYEQYF. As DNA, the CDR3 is TGTGCCAGCAGTGAATTGACAGTGTATACCTACGAGCAGTACTTC.

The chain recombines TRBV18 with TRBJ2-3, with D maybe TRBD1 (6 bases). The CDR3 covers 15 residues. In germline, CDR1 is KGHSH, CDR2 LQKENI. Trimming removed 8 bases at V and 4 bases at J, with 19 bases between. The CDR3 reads CASLPSAGVADTQYF. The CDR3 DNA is TGTGCCAGCCTACCATCGGCAGGGGTGGCAGATACGCAGTATTTT.

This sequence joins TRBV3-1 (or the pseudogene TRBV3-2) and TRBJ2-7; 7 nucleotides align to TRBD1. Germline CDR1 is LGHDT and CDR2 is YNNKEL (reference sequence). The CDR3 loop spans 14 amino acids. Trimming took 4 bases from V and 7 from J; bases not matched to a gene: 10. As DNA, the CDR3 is TGTGCCAGCAGCCCACGTGGACAGGCTGTGGAGCAGTACTTC. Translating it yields CASSPRGQAVEQYF.

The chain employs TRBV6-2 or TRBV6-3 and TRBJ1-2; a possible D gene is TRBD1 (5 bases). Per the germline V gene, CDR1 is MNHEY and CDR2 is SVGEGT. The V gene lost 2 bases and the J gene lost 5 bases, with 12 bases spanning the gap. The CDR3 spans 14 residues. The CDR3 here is CASSYEGFGYGYTF. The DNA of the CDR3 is TGTGCCAGCAGTTACGAGGGGTTTGGGTATGGCTACACCTTC.

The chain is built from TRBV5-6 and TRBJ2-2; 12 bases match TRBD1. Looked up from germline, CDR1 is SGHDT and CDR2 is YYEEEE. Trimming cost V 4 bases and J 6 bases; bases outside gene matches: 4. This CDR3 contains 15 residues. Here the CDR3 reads CASSRDRGQSGELFF. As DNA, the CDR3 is TGTGCCAGCAGCAGGGACAGGGGGCAATCCGGGGAGCTGTTTTTT. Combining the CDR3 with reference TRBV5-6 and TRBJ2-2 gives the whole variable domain DAGVTQSPTHLIKTRGQQVTLRCSPKSGHDTVSWYQQALGQGPQFIFQYYEEEERQRGNFPDRFSGHQFPNYSSELNVNALLLGDSALYLCASSRDRGQSGELFFGEGSRLTVL.

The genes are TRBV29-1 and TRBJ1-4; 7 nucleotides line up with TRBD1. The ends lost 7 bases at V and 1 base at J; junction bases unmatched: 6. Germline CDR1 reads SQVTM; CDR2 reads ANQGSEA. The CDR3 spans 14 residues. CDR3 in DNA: TGCAGCGCGACTCAGGGGGTAACTAATGAAAAACTGTTTTTT. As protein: CSATQGVTNEKLFF.

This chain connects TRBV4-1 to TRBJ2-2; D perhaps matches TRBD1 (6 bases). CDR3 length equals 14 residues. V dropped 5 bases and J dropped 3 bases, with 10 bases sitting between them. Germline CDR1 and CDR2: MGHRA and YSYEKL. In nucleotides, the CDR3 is TGCGCCAGCAGCAACAACAGGGACACCGGGGAGCTGTTTTTT. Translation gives CASSNNRDTGELFF.

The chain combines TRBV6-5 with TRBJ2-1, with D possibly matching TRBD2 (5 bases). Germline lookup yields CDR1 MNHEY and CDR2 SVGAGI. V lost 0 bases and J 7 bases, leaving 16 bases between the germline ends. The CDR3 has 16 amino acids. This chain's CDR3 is CASSYSSSQVRNEQFF. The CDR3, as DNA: TGTGCCAGCAGTTACTCGTCTAGCCAGGTACGGAATGAGCAGTTCTTC.

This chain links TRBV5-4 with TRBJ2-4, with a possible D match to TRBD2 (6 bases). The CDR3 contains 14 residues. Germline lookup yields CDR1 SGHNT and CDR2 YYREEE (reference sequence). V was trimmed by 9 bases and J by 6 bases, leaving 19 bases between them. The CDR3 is CATDLDGGGNIQYF. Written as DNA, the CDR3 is TGTGCCACCGACCTGGACGGGGGAGGAAACATTCAGTACTTC.

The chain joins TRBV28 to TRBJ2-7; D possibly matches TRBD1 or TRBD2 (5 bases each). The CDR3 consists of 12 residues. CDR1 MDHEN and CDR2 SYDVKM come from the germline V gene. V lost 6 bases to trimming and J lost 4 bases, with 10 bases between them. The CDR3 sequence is CASRAGAYEQYF. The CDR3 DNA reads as TGTGCCAGCAGGGCCGGGGCTTACGAGCAGTACTTC.

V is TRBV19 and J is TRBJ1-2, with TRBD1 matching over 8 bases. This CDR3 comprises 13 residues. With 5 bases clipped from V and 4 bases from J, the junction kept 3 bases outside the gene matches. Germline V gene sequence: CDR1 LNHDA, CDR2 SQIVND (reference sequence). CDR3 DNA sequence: TGTGCCAGTAGTCGACAGGGGAGCTATGGCTACACCTTC. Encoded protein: CASSRQGSYGYTF.